These 3 T cell receptor beta chains came from one sample sequenced in a study of tumor-infiltrating lymphocytes in primary liver carcinoma. From about 0.45 ug total RNA, TCR beta cDNA was generated with a primer in the constant region. Slightly modified ARM-PCR with three nested multiplex PCR rounds yielded TCR beta libraries. The first two PCR rounds, around 10 cycles each, used TRBV1-TRBV30 forward primers and a C-beta reverse primer. TCRdb itself ran the multiplex PCR reads through MiXCR, one entry per CDR3 protein. Counted here are around 100,000 distinct CDR3 sequences, more than 65% occurring once; the ten biggest clones make up more than 10%. Investigators took RNA and DNA out together from 20-30 mg of unsorted bulk tissue. Input material: liver tumor tissue from sampling region 2. The sample's subset: tumor region T2, inferior pole. The source is a woman between 55 and 75 years old with primary liver carcinoma and hepatitis B virus infection.

As concerns this clonotype: Likely a read error: the CDR3 ends without its conserved phenylalanine or tryptophan. This chain connects TRBV11-3 to TRBJ2-7; 7 positions match TRBD2. Germline CDR1 and CDR2: SGHNT and YENEEA. J gave up 0 bases and V 6 bases, and 8 bases lay outside the gene matches. The CDR3 consists of 15 residues. CDR3: CASSVGGESSYEQYS. The CDR3 coding sequence is TGTGCCAGCAGTGTGGGGGGGGAAAGCTCCTACGAGCAGTACTCC.

The CDR3: CASSARGTLSSYEQYF. CDR3 nucleotide sequence: TGTGCCAGCAGCGCTCGCGGGACACTATCTTCCTACGAGCAGTACTTC. This chain connects TRBV11-3 to TRBJ2-7, with D perhaps matching TRBD1 or TRBD2 (6 bases each). CDR3 length: 16 residues. V lost 5 bases and J lost 1, with 18 bases in between. Germline values: CDR1 SGHNT, CDR2 YENEEA.

Regarding this clonotype: One junction end disagrees with the germline gene, perhaps due to a read error. This rearrangement joins TRBV11-1 to TRBJ2-2; weak D call: TRBD2 (5 bases). The CDR3 sequence is 14 residues long. Germline values: CDR1 SGHAT, CDR2 FQDESV (reference sequence). The chain's CDR3 is CASSLGLSTGKLVF. The CDR3 DNA is TGTGCCAGCAGCTTAGGGCTAAGCACCGGGAAGCTGGTTTTT.